This T cell receptor (beta chain) was captured by sequencing in a study of cytomegalovirus exposure and HLA in healthy donors. The PCR made use of 60 Vbeta and 13 Jbeta primers. Profiling relied on immunoSEQ multiplex PCR, and the TCRdb table lists in-frame clones only, not all of them. The sample includes 100,000 or so clones, 79% of them seen just once. CDR1 is MDHEN, CDR2 SYDVKM, per germline. Trimming removed 6 bases at V and 1 base at J, with 18 bases between. The CDR3 totals 16 residues. The sequence derives from a woman in her forties in good health and CMV-seronegative. The J gene is TRBJ1-1, the V gene TRBV28; possibly TRBD1 for D (5 bases). What was sequenced was PBMCs. Written as DNA, the CDR3 is TGTGCCAGCAGCTCCTCAGGGAAAGCGGGGAACACTGAAGCTTTCTTT. Protein: CASSSSGKAGNTEAFF.